What follows are 30 T cell receptor beta chains derived from one specimen sequenced in a study of shared clonotypes between healthy human individuals. Profiling relied on immunoSEQ multiplex PCR, and the TCRdb table lists in-frame clones only, not all of them. In the table there are about 100,000 clones, approximately 70% of which are singletons. Material: memory CD8+ T cells sorted from blood. Stated subset: CD45RO+ cells pooled with CCR7-negative TemRA cells. These receptors all stem from a woman aged 30 to 39 in good health.

This rearrangement joins TRBV6-6 to TRBJ1-2; no clear D gene. The CDR3 consists of 13 residues. Trimming cost V 5 bases and J 8 bases, with 15 bases left between them. CDR1 is MNHNY, CDR2 SVGAGI, per germline (reference sequence). The CDR3 loop is CASSPGNAEGYTF. In nucleotides, the CDR3 is TGTGCCAGCAGTCCCGGGAACGCAGAGGGCTACACCTTC.

This chain connects TRBV11-1 to TRBJ2-7; a weak D match, TRBD2 (5 bases). The CDR3 contains 15 residues. Germline loops: CDR1 SGHAT, CDR2 FQDESV (reference sequence). The germline V and J ends were trimmed by 4 bases and 5 bases, with 18 bases remaining between them. The CDR3 here is CASSSDGVLGNEQYF. The CDR3 nucleotides are TGTGCCAGCAGCTCCGACGGGGTGCTGGGTAACGAGCAGTACTTC.

This chain joins TRBV29-1 and TRBJ2-7; D uncertain. V shed 4 bases and J shed 2 bases, with 12 bases lying between them. This CDR3 has 13 amino acids. CDR1 SQVTM and CDR2 ANQGSEA come from the germline V gene. The CDR3 sequence: CSVVFRAPYEQYF. The CDR3 coding sequence is TGCAGCGTTGTTTTCCGGGCACCCTACGAGCAGTACTTC.

The J gene is TRBJ1-1, the V gene TRBV5-1; D perhaps matches TRBD1 (5 bases). The CDR3 extends over 15 amino acids. V gave up 1 base and J gave up 3 bases, with 13 bases separating them. Germline V gene sequence: CDR1 SGHRS, CDR2 YFSETQ. The CDR3 spells CASSLCWPGHTEAFF. As DNA, the CDR3 is TGCGCCAGCAGCTTGTGTTGGCCAGGGCACACTGAAGCTTTCTTT.

The V gene is TRBV9, the J gene TRBJ1-1, with unresolved D. Per germline, CDR1 SGDLS and CDR2 YYNGEE. V was cut by 0 bases and J by 2 bases, with 8 bases left in between. The CDR3 has 14 amino acids. The CDR3 DNA reads as TGTGCCAGCAGCGTAGAAGGAGGAAACACTGAAGCTTTCTTT. It is translated as CASSVEGGNTEAFF.

The sample holds one count of this clone. This chain joins TRBV6-5 and TRBJ2-3; D might be TRBD2 (7 bases). V was shortened by 0 bases and J by 4 bases, with 11 bases between the two germline ends. CDR1 is MNHEY and CDR2 is SVGAGI in the germline V gene. This CDR3 has 15 amino acids. CDR3 protein: CASSYSKGGADTQYF. In DNA form, the CDR3 reads TGTGCCAGCAGTTACTCGAAGGGGGGGGCAGATACGCAGTATTTT.

This rearrangement joins TRBV19 to TRBJ1-1; D is perhaps TRBD1 (6 bases). Germline CDR1 LNHDA, CDR2 SQIVND (reference sequence). The germline V and J ends were trimmed by 3 bases and 5 bases, with 13 bases remaining between them. The length of the CDR3 is 14 residues. DNA for the CDR3: TGTGCCAGTAGTATCCTGGGGGGGCAGACTGAAGCTTTCTTT. Amino acid sequence: CASSILGGQTEAFF.

The V gene is TRBV5-1, the J gene TRBJ2-3; TRBD2 aligns across 7 bases. Germline V gene data show CDR1 as SGHRS and CDR2 as YFSETQ. Trimming removed 0 bases from V and 0 bases from J; junction bases left unmatched: 7. The CDR3 runs to 17 residues. Here the CDR3 reads CASSLALADLSTDTQYF. The DNA for the CDR3 is TGCGCCAGCAGCTTGGCCCTAGCGGACCTTAGCACAGATACGCAGTATTTT.

The chain uses TRBV18 and TRBJ2-3, with unresolved D. There are 17 residues in the CDR3. Between the trimmed V and J ends, which lost 4 bases and 0 bases, there was a span of 17 bases. The V gene's germline CDR1 is KGHSH and CDR2 LQKENI. CDR3 DNA sequence: TGTGCCAGCTCACTCACCCCCCGCCTGGTTAGCACAGATACGCAGTATTTT. The encoded protein is CASSLTPRLVSTDTQYF.

The chain carries TRBV19 and TRBJ2-1, with 9 bases that match TRBD2. The germline V gene encodes CDR1 LNHDA and CDR2 SQIVND (reference sequence). V gave up 0 bases and J gave up 0 bases; unmatched junction bases: 3. The CDR3 contains 17 residues. CDR3 amino acids: CASSIEGTSFSYNEQFF. The DNA for the CDR3 is TGTGCCAGTAGTATAGAGGGGACTAGCTTCTCCTACAATGAGCAGTTCTTC.

The rearrangement links TRBV28 to TRBJ2-5; TRBD1 or TRBD2 may be the D gene (5 bases each). CDR1 MDHEN and CDR2 SYDVKM come from the germline V gene. CDR3 size: 15 residues. V was trimmed by 6 bases and J by 5 bases, leaving 19 bases between them. In DNA form, the CDR3 reads TGTGCCAGCAGCTTGGGGGACGGCCATACGGAGACCCAGTACTTC. Its translation: CASSLGDGHTETQYF.

The CDR3 loop reads CASSLKGLPSYEQYF. CDR3 nucleotides: TGTGCCAGCAGCTTAAAGGGACTACCATCCTACGAGCAGTACTTC. The chain links TRBV7-3 to TRBJ2-7, with TRBD2 matching 7 bases. There are 15 residues in the CDR3. The ends lost 1 base at V and 1 base at J; junction bases unmatched: 4. CDR1 SGHTA and CDR2 FQGTGA come from the germline V gene. The whole variable domain, filled in from reference TRBV7-3 and TRBJ2-7, reads GAGVSQTPSNKVTEKGKYVELRCDPISGHTALYWYRQSLGQGPEFLIYFQGTGAADDSGLPNDRFFAVRPEGSVSTLKIQRTERGDSAVYLCASSLKGLPSYEQYFGPGTRLTVT.

Of note for this clone: Other DNA sequences in the same sample also yield this CDR3. The rearrangement links TRBV4-2 to TRBJ2-1; no definite D call. The CDR3 spans 11 residues. Germline CDR1 LGHNA, CDR2 YNFKEQ. V lost 4 bases to trimming and J lost 5 bases, with 3 bases between them. This CDR3 is CASSLNNEQFF. The CDR3 DNA is TGTGCCAGCAGCCTTAACAATGAGCAGTTCTTC.

J is TRBJ2-7 and V is TRBV4-1; D perhaps matches TRBD1 (6 bases). This CDR3 is 14 amino acids long. Germline CDR1 is MGHRA and CDR2 is YSYEKL. Trimming pared 3 bases from V and 5 bases from J, leaving 14 bases between. The CDR3 region is CASSQRDTVHEQYF. CDR3 coding DNA: TGCGCCAGCAGCCAGAGGGACACGGTCCACGAGCAGTACTTC.

In its sample, this clone was seen a few times. The chain couples TRBV30 to TRBJ1-6; D is undetermined. The CDR3 spans 16 residues. Germline lookup yields CDR1 GTSNPN and CDR2 SVGIG (reference sequence). Trimming removed 1 base at V and 0 bases at J, with 10 bases between. The CDR3 region is CAWSAGTFSYNSPLHF. CDR3 in DNA: TGTGCCTGGAGTGCTGGCACTTTCTCCTATAATTCACCCCTCCACTTT.

The gene calls are TRBV6-4 and TRBJ2-3, with 11 bases aligning to TRBD2. Per germline, CDR1 MRHNA and CDR2 SNTAGT. CDR3 length: 20 amino acids. Unmatched junction bases numbered 16, after V lost 2 bases and J lost 3 bases. CDR3 DNA: TGTGCCAGCAGTGACGCCCTTCGGACTAGCGGGCGGTGTCGGACAGATACGCAGTATTTT. Its protein is CASSDALRTSGRCRTDTQYF.

The chain joins TRBV5-1 to TRBJ2-1; D is possibly TRBD1 (5 bases). Germline V CDR1 and CDR2: SGHRS, YFSETQ. The CDR3 contains 16 residues. Trimming stripped 4 bases from V and 0 bases from J, with 14 bases between. The CDR3 sequence is CASSPVGASSYNEQFF. The CDR3 DNA follows: TGCGCCAGCAGCCCCGTTGGGGCGAGCTCCTACAATGAGCAGTTCTTC.

This clone was seen many times. V and J are TRBV7-9 and TRBJ1-1; 8 positions agree with TRBD1. The germline CDR1 and CDR2 sequences are SEHNR and FQNEAQ (reference sequence). The CDR3 extends over 12 amino acids. Trimming removed 5 bases from V and 10 bases from J; junction bases left unmatched: 6. CDR3 in DNA: TGTGCCAGCAGCCGGGCTGACAGGGGAGCTTTCTTT. Translating it yields CASSRADRGAFF.

The V gene is TRBV13, the J gene TRBJ1-3, with 8 nucleotides matching TRBD1. The CDR3 contains 14 residues. Germline V gene lookup returns CDR1 PRHDT and CDR2 FYEKMQ (reference sequence). With V trimmed by 4 bases and J by 4 bases, 3 bases remained unmatched. As DNA, the CDR3 is TGTGCCAGCAGCTCCAGGACAGGGGGAAACACCATATATTTT. It translates to CASSSRTGGNTIYF.

This clone was picked up one time. The chain recombines TRBV10-1 with TRBJ2-7; D perhaps matches TRBD2 (6 bases). This CDR3 is 14 amino acids long. V was cut by 2 bases and J by 3 bases, with 11 bases left in between. Germline-derived CDR1 and CDR2 are WNHNN and SYGVQD (reference sequence). The CDR3 DNA follows: TGCGCCAGCAGTGAGCTTAGCGGCCGCTACGAGCAGTACTTC. Residues: CASSELSGRYEQYF.

The genes are TRBV7-2 and TRBJ2-7; 13 positions match TRBD2. The germline CDR1 and CDR2 sequences are SGHTA and FQGNSA. Losses at the gene ends were 3 bases for V and 4 bases for J; bases not matched to a gene: 3. The length of the CDR3 is 15 residues. In DNA, the CDR3 is TGTGCCAGCAGCTTTAGGACTAGCGGGAGTTACGAGCAGTACTTC. Amino acid sequence: CASSFRTSGSYEQYF.

CDR3 sequence (DNA): TGTGCCAGCAGCTTAGCAGGGGGCGTCTGGGTCGAGCAGTACTTC. Its translation: CASSLAGGVWVEQYF. V is TRBV7-2 and J is TRBJ2-7; 7 bases line up with TRBD1. The CDR3 has 15 amino acids. Germline V CDR1 and CDR2: SGHTA, FQGNSA. Unmatched junction bases numbered 8, after V lost 0 bases and J lost 6 bases.

The chain links TRBV15 to TRBJ2-7, with D perhaps given as TRBD1 or TRBD2 (5 bases each). Looked up from germline, CDR1 is LNHNV and CDR2 is YYDKDF (reference sequence). Trimming cost V 3 bases and J 6 bases, with 12 bases left between them. The CDR3 consists of 13 residues. The CDR3 here is CATSRDPGREQYF. The CDR3 DNA reads TGTGCCACCAGCAGGGATCCGGGACGCGAGCAGTACTTC.

This chain links TRBV13 with TRBJ1-2; no firm D call. Germline V gene lookup returns CDR1 PRHDT and CDR2 FYEKMQ (reference sequence). The CDR3 consists of 13 residues. Trimming took off 0 bases at V and 3 bases at J, with 5 bases between the two ends. The DNA for the CDR3 is TGTGCCAGCAGCTTAGGCCAAGACTATGGCTACACCTTC. This codes for CASSLGQDYGYTF.

The chain recombines TRBV18 with TRBJ2-7; 9 bases are a match to TRBD2. With 4 bases clipped from V and 2 bases from J, the junction kept 21 bases outside the gene matches. This CDR3 region has 20 residues. The germline V gene has CDR1 KGHSH and CDR2 LQKENI. CDR3 protein: CASSRGIGPSSGRFPYEQYF. The CDR3 DNA follows: TGTGCCAGCTCACGGGGAATTGGCCCTAGTAGCGGGAGATTCCCCTACGAGCAGTACTTC. The full variable domain, rest sourced from reference TRBV18 and TRBJ2-7, is NAGVMQNPRHLVRRRGQEARLRCSPMKGHSHVYWYRQLPEEGLKFMVYLQKENIIDESGMPKERFSAEFPKEGPSILRIQQVVRGDSAAYFCASSRGIGPSSGRFPYEQYFGPGTRLTVT.

This clone showed up just once. This chain connects TRBV2 to TRBJ2-1, with D unresolved. Trimming removed 2 bases at V and 6 bases at J, with 20 bases between. The CDR3 is 17 residues long. The germline V gene encodes CDR1 SNHLY and CDR2 FYNNEI. The CDR3 region is CASSEMTHPRNSNEQFF. The CDR3 DNA reads TGTGCCAGCAGTGAAATGACTCACCCCCGCAACAGCAATGAGCAGTTCTTC.

This chain uses TRBV5-1 with TRBJ2-5, with 9 positions matching TRBD1. This CDR3 has 15 amino acids. V shed 2 bases, J shed 4 bases, and the junction held 6 bases outside the gene matches. Germline-derived CDR1 and CDR2 are SGHRS and YFSETQ. CDR3 region: CASSLGTGRIETQYF. The CDR3 region has the DNA TGCGCCAGCAGCTTAGGGACAGGGAGGATAGAGACCCAGTACTTC.

This clone has more than one count but fewer than ten. The chain uses TRBV30 and TRBJ2-7; D unresolved. The V end was cut by 0 bases, the J end by 2 bases, with 8 bases between. The CDR3 is 13 amino acids. Germline V lookup: CDR1 GTSNPN, CDR2 SVGIG (reference sequence). This CDR3 is CAWSVSATYEQYF. The CDR3 DNA reads as TGTGCCTGGAGTGTATCGGCCACCTACGAGCAGTACTTC. Full variable domain (rest looked up from reference TRBV30 and TRBJ2-7): SQTIHQWPATLVQPVGSPLSLECTVEGTSNPNLYWYRQAAGRGLQLLFYSVGIGQISSEVPQNLSASRPQDRQFILSSKKLLLSDSGFYLCAWSVSATYEQYFGPGTRLTVT.

V is TRBV13 and J is TRBJ2-7; the D call may be TRBD1 or TRBD2 (5 bases each). CDR3 size: 15 residues. Germline CDR1 reads PRHDT; CDR2 reads FYEKMQ (reference sequence). The V end was cut by 1 base, the J end by 1 base, with 11 bases between. The CDR3: CASSLEGTESYEQYF. CDR3 in DNA: TGTGCCAGCAGCTTAGAAGGGACGGAGTCCTACGAGCAGTACTTC.

This clone has at least ten counts. In the same sample, other DNA sequences code for this CDR3. This chain uses TRBV10-3 with TRBJ2-1; 7 nucleotides line up with TRBD2. The CDR3 has 17 residues. The germline gives CDR1 ENHRY, CDR2 SYGVKD. Trimming at V came to 0 bases and at J to 5 bases, leaving 10 bases not matched to a gene. The CDR3 DNA is TGTGCCATCAGTGAGTCAGCCGCTAGCGGAGACCACAATGAGCAGTTCTTC. Translation gives CAISESAASGDHNEQFF.